This T cell receptor (beta chain) is from a study of human T cells and chemical hapten exposure. Regarding time point: patch test 3, about 24 weeks after DPC sensitization. Regarding treatment: therapeutic diphenylcyclopropenone sensitization with weekly scalp DPC. J gave up 6 bases and V 0 bases, and 8 bases lay outside the gene matches. Germline-derived CDR1 and CDR2 are MNHNS and SASEGT. The CDR3 length is 16 residues. Using its own MiXCR run on the RACE reads, TCRdb lists one record per CDR3 protein. Among about 89,000 distinct CDR3 sequences listed, over 10% were seen once. This clonotype appeared many times.

This chain joins TRBV6-1 and TRBJ1-1; 9 bases map to TRBD1. The source material was whole blood, sampled in connection with sensitization to the hapten diphenylcyclopropenone (DPC). This TCR was recovered from a woman between 45 and 60 years old with alopecia areata. Some clones in this sample may be carry-over from other donors' samples. The CDR3 sequence is CASSEAWPGQGAEAFF. As DNA, the CDR3 is TGTGCCAGCAGTGAAGCCTGGCCGGGACAGGGAGCTGAAGCTTTCTTT.